The 18 T cell receptor beta chains presented below share a single source sample, sequenced in a study of blood T cell repertoires in COVID-19. Here immunoSEQ multiplex PCR was the method, and the copy in TCRdb shows in-frame clones only, minus some. The sample consists of about 350,000 clones, around 86% of them appearing once. The sequencing sample was made of peripheral blood. These receptors originate from a woman between 50 and 59 years old with COVID-19, enrolled during active disease.

This rearrangement joins TRBV6-5 to TRBJ2-1; D is unclear. Between the trimmed V and J ends, which lost 6 bases and 5 bases, there was a span of 14 bases. CDR3 length equals 14 residues. Germline V CDR1 and CDR2: MNHEY, SVGAGI. The CDR3 DNA reads as TGTGCCAGCAGGCATGACCTAGAAAACAATGAGCAGTTCTTC. It yields the protein CASRHDLENNEQFF.

This clone was detected only a few times. The chain uses TRBV5-1 and TRBJ2-3; D might be TRBD2 (6 bases). The CDR3 is 14 residues long. From germline, CDR1 is SGHRS and CDR2 YFSETQ. The V end lost 4 bases, the J end lost 2 bases, and 11 bases lay between the germline ends. The CDR3 is CASSRDSNTDTQYF. The DNA of the CDR3 is TGCGCCAGCAGCCGGGACTCAAACACAGATACGCAGTATTTT. The variable domain in full, completed from reference TRBV5-1 and TRBJ2-3, reads KAGVTQTPRYLIKTRGQQVTLSCSPISGHRSVSWYQQTPGQGLQFLFEYFSETQRNKGNFPGRFSGRQFSNSRSEMNVSTLELGDSALYLCASSRDSNTDTQYFGPGTRLTVL.

The rearrangement joins TRBV24-1 to TRBJ2-3; TRBD2 is a possible D gene (6 bases). V shed 4 bases and J shed 6 bases, with 16 bases lying between them. This CDR3 comprises 15 residues. Germline CDR1 KGHDR, CDR2 SFDVKD. The CDR3 reads CATSDPRGLLDTQYF. CDR3 nucleotide sequence: TGTGCCACCAGTGACCCTCGGGGGTTACTTGATACGCAGTATTTT.

This chain joins TRBV19 and TRBJ1-1; no firm D call. CDR1 is LNHDA, CDR2 SQIVND, per germline (reference sequence). Trimming took 5 bases from V and 1 from J, leaving 8 bases between them. The CDR3 spans 13 residues. CDR3 DNA sequence: TGTGCCAGTAGTTCCCGCGCGAACACTGAAGCTTTCTTT. Protein sequence: CASSSRANTEAFF.

V usage is TRBV2 and J usage is TRBJ2-1, with 8 bases identical to TRBD1. CDR3 length equals 12 residues. The trim removed 9 bases at V and 6 bases at J, leaving 4 bases unmatched. The germline V gene encodes CDR1 SNHLY and CDR2 FYNNEI. CDR3 nucleotides: TGTGCCAGAGCCGGACAGGGCAATGAGCAGTTCTTC. Translated, it gives CARAGQGNEQFF.

The V call is TRBV11-3, the J call TRBJ2-1; the match to TRBD2 covers 9 bases. Germline V CDR1 and CDR2: SGHNT, YENEEA. CDR3 length equals 19 residues. Losses at the gene ends were 3 bases for V and 7 bases for J; bases not matched to a gene: 19. For the CDR3, the DNA is TGTGCCAGCAGCTTTCGAAATAGCGGGAGACCTGTTAATTTGAATGAGCAGTTCTTC. Protein sequence: CASSFRNSGRPVNLNEQFF.

This clone was seen a few times. The V and J genes are TRBV7-2 and TRBJ1-3; the D gene is possibly TRBD1 (6 bases). Germline V gene sequence: CDR1 SGHTA, CDR2 FQGNSA. The V and J ends lost 6 bases and 0 bases respectively, with 15 bases between them. This CDR3 is built from 16 residues. The DNA for the CDR3 is TGTGCCAGCAGTCGACAGGCCCTCTACTCTGGAAACACCATATATTTT. It codes for CASSRQALYSGNTIYF. Filled out from reference TRBV7-2 and TRBJ1-3, the complete variable domain reads GAGVSQSPSNKVTEKGKDVELRCDPISGHTALYWYRQSLGQGLEFLIYFQGNSAPDKSGLPSDRFSAERTGGSVSTLTIQRTQQEDSAVYLCASSRQALYSGNTIYFGEGSWLTVV.

The chain links TRBV27 to TRBJ2-5, with 10 nucleotides matching TRBD2. This CDR3 comprises 17 residues. Germline CDR1 reads MNHEY; CDR2 reads SMNVEV (reference sequence). V lost 0 bases to trimming and J lost 1 base; unmatched junction nucleotides: 5. CDR3 amino acids: CASSLSWGTSAQETQYF. For the CDR3, the DNA is TGTGCCAGCAGTTTATCCTGGGGGACTAGCGCCCAAGAGACCCAGTACTTC.

This rearrangement joins TRBV6-5 to TRBJ1-1, with D possibly matching TRBD1 (5 bases). Germline assignment: CDR1 MNHEY and CDR2 SVGAGI. Trimming removed 8 bases at V and 7 bases at J, with 11 bases between. The CDR3 runs 11 residues. CDR3 coding DNA: TGTGCCAGCGCAGGGCTCCTTGAAGCTTTCTTT. It encodes CASAGLLEAFF.

The gene calls are TRBV9 and TRBJ2-1; TRBD2 matches 11 bases. CDR1 is SGDLS, CDR2 YYNGEE, per germline. J gave up 7 bases and V 0 bases, and 9 bases lay outside the gene matches. The CDR3 is 17 amino acids. CDR3 DNA sequence: TGTGCCAGCAGCGTAGAACCCCTAGCGGGAGGTTATAATGAGCAGTTCTTC. Translating it yields CASSVEPLAGGYNEQFF.

V gene TRBV30 combines with J gene TRBJ1-6; D possibly corresponds to TRBD1 (6 bases). Trimming cost V 0 bases and J 10 bases, with 13 bases left between them. CDR1 is GTSNPN, CDR2 SVGIG, per germline (reference sequence). The CDR3 is 14 residues long. CDR3 bases: TGTGCCTGGAGTGTACTTCAGGGGCCGTCACCCCTCCACTTT. Amino acid sequence: CAWSVLQGPSPLHF.

The gene calls are TRBV7-8 and TRBJ1-5; no reliable D call. CDR3 length equals 15 residues. The V and J ends lost 4 bases and 5 bases respectively, with 15 bases between them. Germline assignment: CDR1 SGHVS and CDR2 FQNEAQ. CDR3 region: CASSSQTSLDQPQHF. The DNA for the CDR3 is TGTGCCAGCAGCTCTCAGACAAGTCTGGATCAGCCCCAGCATTTT.

The chain employs TRBV19 and TRBJ2-1, with a possible D match to TRBD2 (7 bases). CDR3 size: 14 residues. Germline V gene lookup returns CDR1 LNHDA and CDR2 SQIVND (reference sequence). V was pared by 7 bases and J by 7 bases, with 17 bases between. In DNA form, the CDR3 reads TGTGCCAGTACCCCCCCCGGGGGGCGAAATGAGCAGTTCTTC. The encoded protein is CASTPPGGRNEQFF.

This clone was observed once. The chain combines TRBV30 with TRBJ2-7; 9 bases fit TRBD2. Trimming removed 2 bases from V and 5 bases from J; junction bases left unmatched: 13. The CDR3 is made up of 16 amino acids. Germline V gene data show CDR1 as GTSNPN and CDR2 as SVGIG (reference sequence). The CDR3 reads CAWSFTRTSGRHEQYF. The CDR3, as DNA: TGTGCCTGGAGTTTTACTAGGACGAGCGGGAGGCACGAGCAGTACTTC.

This clone was picked up a small number of times. The rearrangement links TRBV5-6 to TRBJ1-4; possible D gene TRBD1, 5 bases. Germline-derived CDR1 and CDR2 are SGHDT and YYEEEE. Trimming stripped 1 base from V and 8 bases from J, with 21 bases between. There are 17 residues in the CDR3. The CDR3 loop reads CASSLSGAHRSYEKLFF. CDR3 DNA sequence: TGTGCCAGCAGCTTGAGCGGGGCGCACAGGTCGTACGAAAAACTGTTTTTT.

CDR3 sequence: CASSPTSGAGNEQFF. CDR3 bases: TGTGCCAGCTCCCCGACTAGCGGGGCTGGGAATGAGCAGTTCTTC. The rearrangement links TRBV18 to TRBJ2-1, with 11 bases lining up with TRBD2. The V segment lost 6 bases and the J segment 7 bases; nucleotides outside the gene matches: 8. The germline gives CDR1 KGHSH, CDR2 LQKENI. The CDR3 is made up of 15 amino acids.

The count of this clone is one. The rearrangement links TRBV11-2 to TRBJ1-2, with D hard to call. Germline assignment: CDR1 SGHAT and CDR2 FQNNGV. This CDR3 is built from 15 residues. Trimming took off 1 base at V and 4 bases at J, with 13 bases between the two ends. CDR3 DNA sequence: TGTGCCAGCAGCTTAGTTTCTGTGGCAGGCTATGGCTACACCTTC. Protein product: CASSLVSVAGYGYTF.

This chain connects TRBV19 to TRBJ1-2; D is perhaps TRBD1 (5 bases). The germline gives CDR1 LNHDA, CDR2 SQIVND (reference sequence). This CDR3 is built from 13 residues. The V end lost 7 bases, the J end lost 8 bases, and 17 bases lay between the germline ends. CDR3 DNA: TGTGCCAGTACGCAGGGTGGATTTTCGGGCTACACCTTC. Translation gives CASTQGGFSGYTF.